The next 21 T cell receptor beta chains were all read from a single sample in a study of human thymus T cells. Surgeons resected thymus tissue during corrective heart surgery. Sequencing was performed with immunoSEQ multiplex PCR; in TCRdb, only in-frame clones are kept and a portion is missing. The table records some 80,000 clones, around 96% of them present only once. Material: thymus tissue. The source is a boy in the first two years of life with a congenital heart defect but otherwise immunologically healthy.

The CDR3 DNA reads as TGTGCCAGCAGCAAAGAGGGACAGGAGTTTTACTACGAGCAGTACTTC. Translated, it gives CASSKEGQEFYYEQYF. V usage is TRBV21-1 and J usage is TRBJ2-7; the table's TRBD1 call for D was not verified on the DNA. TRBV21-1 is a listed pseudogene. The CDR3 covers 16 residues.

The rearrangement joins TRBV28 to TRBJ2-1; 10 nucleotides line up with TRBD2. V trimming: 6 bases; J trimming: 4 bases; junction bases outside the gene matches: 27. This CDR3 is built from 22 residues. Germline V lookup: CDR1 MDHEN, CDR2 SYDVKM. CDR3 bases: TGTGCCAGCAGACCGAATTCTCCCGGAGGGGGTCCAAGCGGGAGGGGTTACAATGAGCAGTTCTTC. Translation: CASRPNSPGGGPSGRGYNEQFF.

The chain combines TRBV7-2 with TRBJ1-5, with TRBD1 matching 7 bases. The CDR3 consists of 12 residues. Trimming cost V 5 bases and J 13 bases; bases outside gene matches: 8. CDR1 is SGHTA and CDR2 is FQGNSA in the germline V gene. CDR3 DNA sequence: TGTGCCAGCAGCCCAGACAGGGACATGCAGCATTTT. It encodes CASSPDRDMQHF.

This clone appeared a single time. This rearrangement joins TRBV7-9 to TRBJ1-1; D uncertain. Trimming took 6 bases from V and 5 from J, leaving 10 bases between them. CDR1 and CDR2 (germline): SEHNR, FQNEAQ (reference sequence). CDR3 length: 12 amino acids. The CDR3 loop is CASRRVDTEAFF. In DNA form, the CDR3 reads TGTGCCAGCAGGAGGGTTGATACTGAAGCTTTCTTT.

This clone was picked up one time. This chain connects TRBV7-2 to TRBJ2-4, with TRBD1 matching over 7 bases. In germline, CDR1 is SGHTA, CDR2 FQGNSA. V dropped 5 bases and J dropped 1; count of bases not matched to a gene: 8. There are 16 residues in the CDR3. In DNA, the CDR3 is TGTGCCAGCAGCCTTGGACAGGCCCCCGCCAAAAACATTCAGTACTTC. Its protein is CASSLGQAPAKNIQYF.

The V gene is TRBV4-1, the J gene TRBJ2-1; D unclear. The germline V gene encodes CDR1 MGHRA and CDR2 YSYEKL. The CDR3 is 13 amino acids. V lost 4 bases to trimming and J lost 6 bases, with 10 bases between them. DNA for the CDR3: TGCGCCAGCAGCCGCCTGTTAATCAATGAGCAGTTCTTC. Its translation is CASSRLLINEQFF.

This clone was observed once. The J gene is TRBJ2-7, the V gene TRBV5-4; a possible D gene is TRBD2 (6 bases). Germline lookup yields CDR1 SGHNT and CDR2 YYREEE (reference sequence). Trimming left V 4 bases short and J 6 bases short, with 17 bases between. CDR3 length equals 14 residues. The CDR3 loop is CASSHHRRRGEQYF. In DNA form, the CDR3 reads TGTGCCAGCAGCCACCATAGACGGAGGGGCGAGCAGTACTTC.

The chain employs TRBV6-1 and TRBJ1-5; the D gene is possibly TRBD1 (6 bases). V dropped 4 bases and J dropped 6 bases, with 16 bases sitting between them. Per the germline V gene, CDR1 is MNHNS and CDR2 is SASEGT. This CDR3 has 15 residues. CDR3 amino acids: CASSGGPGQGQPQHF. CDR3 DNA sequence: TGTGCCAGCAGTGGGGGGCCGGGACAAGGTCAGCCCCAGCATTTT.

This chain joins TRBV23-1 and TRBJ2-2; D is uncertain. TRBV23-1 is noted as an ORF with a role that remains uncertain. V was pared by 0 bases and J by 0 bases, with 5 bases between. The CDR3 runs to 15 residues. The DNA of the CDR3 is TGCGCCAGCAGTCAATCGGCAGCGAACACCGGGGAGCTGTTTTTT. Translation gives CASSQSAANTGELFF.

The CDR3 region is CASSFRGLAGDTYNEQFF. The CDR3 bases are TGTGCCAGCAGTTTTCGGGGACTAGCGGGAGATACCTACAATGAGCAGTTCTTC. The chain recombines TRBV28 with TRBJ2-1, with 14 bases aligning to TRBD2. CDR1 and CDR2 from the germline V gene are MDHEN and SYDVKM. Germline trimming cut 3 bases from V and 2 bases from J; bases unmatched to any gene: 6. The CDR3 loop spans 18 amino acids.

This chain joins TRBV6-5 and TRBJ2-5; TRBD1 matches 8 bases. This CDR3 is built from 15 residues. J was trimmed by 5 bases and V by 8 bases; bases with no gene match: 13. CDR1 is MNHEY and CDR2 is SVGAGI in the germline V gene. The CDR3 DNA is TGTGCCAGCGCCGTCCGAGACAGGGGTACCGAGACCCAGTACTTC. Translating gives CASAVRDRGTETQYF.

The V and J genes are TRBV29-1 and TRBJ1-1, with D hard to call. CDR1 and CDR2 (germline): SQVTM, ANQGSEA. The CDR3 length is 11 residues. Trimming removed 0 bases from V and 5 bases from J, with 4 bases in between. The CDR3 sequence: CSVEDPTEAFF. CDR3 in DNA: TGCAGCGTTGAAGACCCAACTGAAGCTTTCTTT.

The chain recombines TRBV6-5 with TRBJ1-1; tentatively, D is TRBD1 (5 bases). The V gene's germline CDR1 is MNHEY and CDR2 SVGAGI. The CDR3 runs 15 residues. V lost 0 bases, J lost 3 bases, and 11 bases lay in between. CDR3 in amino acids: CASSYSVRGDTEAFF. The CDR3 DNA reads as TGTGCCAGCAGTTACTCAGTCCGGGGGGACACTGAAGCTTTCTTT.

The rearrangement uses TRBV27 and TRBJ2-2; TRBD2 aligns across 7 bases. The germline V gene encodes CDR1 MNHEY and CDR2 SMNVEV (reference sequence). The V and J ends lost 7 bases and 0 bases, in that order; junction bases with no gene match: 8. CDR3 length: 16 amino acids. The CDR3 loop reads CASTEYGGANTGELFF. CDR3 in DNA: TGTGCCAGCACCGAATATGGGGGGGCGAACACCGGGGAGCTGTTTTTT.

CDR3 bases: TGCAGCGCCTTTAGCTCCTACAATGAGCAGTTCTTC. Encoded protein: CSAFSSYNEQFF. The rearrangement uses TRBV29-1 and TRBJ2-1; D is unclear. V was pared by 7 bases and J by 0 bases, with 7 bases between. This CDR3 region has 12 residues. Germline loops: CDR1 SQVTM, CDR2 ANQGSEA.

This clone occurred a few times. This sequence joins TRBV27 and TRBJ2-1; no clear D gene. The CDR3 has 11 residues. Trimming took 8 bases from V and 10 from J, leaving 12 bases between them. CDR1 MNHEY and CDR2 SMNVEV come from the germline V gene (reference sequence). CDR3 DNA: TGTGCCAGCGGTGGTATCGGCGAGCAGTTCTTC. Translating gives CASGGIGEQFF.

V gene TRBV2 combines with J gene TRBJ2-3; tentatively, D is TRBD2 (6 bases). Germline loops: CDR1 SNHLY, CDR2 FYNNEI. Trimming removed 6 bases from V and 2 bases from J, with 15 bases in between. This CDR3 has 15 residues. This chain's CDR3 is CASRGLSGLTDTQYF. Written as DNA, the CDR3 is TGTGCCAGCAGAGGACTAAGCGGGCTCACAGATACGCAGTATTTT. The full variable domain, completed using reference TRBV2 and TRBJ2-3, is EPEVTQTPSHQVTQMGQEVILRCVPISNHLYFYWYRQILGQKVEFLVSFYNNEISEKSEIFDDQFSVERPDGSNFTLKIRSTKLEDSAMYFCASRGLSGLTDTQYFGPGTRLTVL.

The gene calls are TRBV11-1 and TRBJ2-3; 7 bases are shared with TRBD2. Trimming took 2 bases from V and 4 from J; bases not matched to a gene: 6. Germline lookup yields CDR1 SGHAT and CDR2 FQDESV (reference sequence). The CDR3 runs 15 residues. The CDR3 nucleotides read TGTGCCAGCAGCTTAAGGGGCGGGGGTGCAGATACGCAGTATTTT. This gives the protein CASSLRGGGADTQYF.

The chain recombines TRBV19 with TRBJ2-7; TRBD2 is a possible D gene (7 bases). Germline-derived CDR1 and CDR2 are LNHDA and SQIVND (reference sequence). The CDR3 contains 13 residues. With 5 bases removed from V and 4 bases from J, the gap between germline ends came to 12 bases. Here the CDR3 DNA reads TGTGCCAGTAGTCCCGGGGGGCTTTACGAGCAGTACTTC. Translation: CASSPGGLYEQYF. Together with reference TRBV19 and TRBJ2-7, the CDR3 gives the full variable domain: DGGITQSPKYLFRKEGQNVTLSCEQNLNHDAMYWYRQDPGQGLRLIYYSQIVNDFQKGDIAEGYSVSREKKESFPLTVTSAQKNPTAFYLCASSPGGLYEQYFGPGTRLTVT.

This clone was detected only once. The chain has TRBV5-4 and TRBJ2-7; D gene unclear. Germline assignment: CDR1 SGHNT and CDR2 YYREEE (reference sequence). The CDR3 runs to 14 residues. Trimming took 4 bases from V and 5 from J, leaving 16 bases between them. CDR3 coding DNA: TGTGCCAGCAGCCGCCTCCCGTCCCGCGACGAGCAGTACTTC. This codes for CASSRLPSRDEQYF.

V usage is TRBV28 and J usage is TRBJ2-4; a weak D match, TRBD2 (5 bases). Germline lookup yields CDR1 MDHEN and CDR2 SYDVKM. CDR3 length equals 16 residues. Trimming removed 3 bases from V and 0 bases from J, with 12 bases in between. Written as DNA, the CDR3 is TGTGCCAGCAGTTTTAGAGGACTGGTAGCCAAAAACATTCAGTACTTC. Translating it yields CASSFRGLVAKNIQYF.